This TCR beta chain is drawn from a study of OX40 agonist ivuxolimab in advanced cancers. In the study overall: Ivuxolimab, an agonist antibody against OX40 (CD134), was given to patients. Regarding the study as a whole: Antigen specificity of clonally expanded peripheral T cells was not established. Clones of CD4+ and CD8+ blood T cells grew by week 6 at doses of 0.1 to 3.0 mg/kg.

The V and J ends lost 2 bases and 4 bases, in that order; junction bases with no gene match: 5. The V gene's germline CDR1 is MNHNS and CDR2 SASEGT. This CDR3 is 15 amino acids long. The data were produced by immunoSEQ multiplex PCR, yet TCRdb's version contains in-frame clones alone and is incomplete. Counted here are 50,000 to 65,000 clones, roughly 80% occurring once; the ten biggest clones make up roughly 2.1%. This clone was detected once. What it recognizes is unknown. The sequencing here drew on CD4+ or CD8+ T cells sorted from blood, taken in a trial of the OX40 agonist ivuxolimab. V and J are TRBV6-1 and TRBJ1-1, with TRBD1 matching over 9 bases. The clonotype comes from an adult with an advanced solid tumor such as melanoma, head and neck, liver or kidney cancer. The CDR3 DNA reads as TGTGCCAGCAGTGAAACAGGGGGCCCTACCACTGAAGCTTTCTTT. Translating it yields CASSETGGPTTEAFF.